One and the same sample provided the 7 T cell receptor beta chains below, sequenced in a study of blood T cell repertoires in COVID-19. Method: immunoSEQ multiplex PCR; TCRdb's copy keeps in-frame clones and lacks some. The sample holds hundreds of thousands of clones, approximately 87% seen once. Sequences were obtained from peripheral blood. These receptors came from a man aged 55-75 years who had recovered from COVID-19.

This chain links TRBV25-1 with TRBJ2-2; TRBD1 is a possible D gene (5 bases). The germline gives CDR1 MGHDK, CDR2 SYGVNS. This CDR3 region has 15 residues. V lost 7 bases and J 2 bases, leaving 14 bases between the germline ends. CDR3 bases: TGTGCCAGCAAGGGTCTAGGGGAAAACACCGGGGAGCTGTTTTTT. The encoded protein is CASKGLGENTGELFF.

The chain carries TRBV6-5 and TRBJ1-6; tentatively, D is TRBD1 (6 bases). Trimming took 2 bases from V and 13 from J, leaving 12 bases between them. Germline V gene lookup returns CDR1 MNHEY and CDR2 SVGAGI. The CDR3 runs 13 residues. CDR3 loop: CASSYETGQPLHF. The CDR3 DNA reads TGTGCCAGCAGTTACGAGACCGGACAGCCCCTCCACTTT.

The gene calls are TRBV19 and TRBJ1-1, with D perhaps TRBD1 (5 bases). Trimming took off 5 bases at V and 1 base at J, with 14 bases between the two ends. This CDR3 has 15 residues. Germline assignment: CDR1 LNHDA and CDR2 SQIVND (reference sequence). The CDR3 DNA reads as TGTGCCAGTAGTCCCCAGGGCCAGTCGAACACTGAAGCTTTCTTT. Amino acid sequence: CASSPQGQSNTEAFF.

V usage is TRBV27 and J usage is TRBJ2-3; a possible D gene is TRBD1 (5 bases). Germline V lookup: CDR1 MNHEY, CDR2 SMNVEV (reference sequence). The CDR3 has 14 residues. The ends were cut back, 4 bases at V and 5 bases at J, with 13 bases in the middle. The CDR3 here is CASSSQQGIDTQYF. In DNA form, the CDR3 reads TGTGCCAGCAGTTCTCAGCAGGGTATAGATACGCAGTATTTT.

V usage is TRBV10-2 and J usage is TRBJ2-7; D might be TRBD2 (5 bases). Trimming cost V 8 bases and J 1 base, with 12 bases left between them. The CDR3 loop spans 13 amino acids. The V gene's germline CDR1 is WSHSY and CDR2 SAAADI. The CDR3 coding sequence is TGCGCCAGCCGGGATCCGACTTCCTACGAGCAGTACTTC. Translated, it gives CASRDPTSYEQYF.

As regards this clone: The junction departs from germline at one end; a sequencing error may be responsible. The chain combines TRBV5-5 with TRBJ2-2; 7 nucleotides match TRBD2. There are 15 residues in the CDR3. Germline V gene data show CDR1 as SGHKS and CDR2 as YYEKEE (reference sequence). CDR3 nucleotide sequence: TGTGCCAGCAGCTCTAAGCGGGAAAAACACCGGGGAGCTGTTTTT. Translated: CASSSKREKHRGAVF.

In this sample, this clone turned up a few times. The J gene is TRBJ1-4, the V gene TRBV6-2 or TRBV6-3, with 7 positions matching TRBD1. Germline V gene lookup returns CDR1 MNHEY and CDR2 SVGEGT. V lost 0 bases, J lost 1 base, and 5 bases stayed unmatched. The CDR3 runs 17 residues. CDR3 sequence reads: CASSYSRDSLTNEKLFF. DNA of the CDR3: TGTGCCAGCAGTTACTCCCGGGACAGTCTAACTAATGAAAAACTGTTTTTT.